These 14 T cell receptor beta chains share one sample of origin, sequenced in a study of cytomegalovirus exposure and HLA in healthy donors (dated by TCRdb to 2016 to 2017). The library came from the immunoSEQ multiplex PCR assay. The multiplex PCR relied on a mix of 60 forward primers for TCR Vbeta segments and 13 reverse primers for TCR Jbeta segments. Held by TCRdb, this immuneACCESS table contains in-frame sequences only and omits some clones. Under half of the omission traces to an unresolved V gene where checked; the cause of the rest is unknown. A total of around 40,000 clones appear in this sample, around 64% of them only once. In total, the top ten clones hold about 8.5% of the sample. Specimen: PBMCs. These receptors all stem from a human donor in good health.

The V and J genes are TRBV7-2 and TRBJ1-2; TRBD1 is a possible D gene (6 bases). V was cut by 5 bases and J by 1 base, with 17 bases left in between. The CDR3 is 16 residues long. Germline V gene lookup returns CDR1 SGHTA and CDR2 FQGNSA. Here the CDR3 reads CASSPVGAPYNYGYTF. DNA of the CDR3: TGTGCCAGCAGCCCCGTGGGGGCTCCATATAACTATGGCTACACCTTC.

This clone was seen a few times. The chain combines TRBV7-2 with TRBJ1-4; TRBD1 aligns across 9 bases. V was pared by 5 bases and J by 6 bases, with 7 bases of the junction left unmatched. Looked up from germline, CDR1 is SGHTA and CDR2 is FQGNSA. The CDR3 extends over 15 amino acids. The CDR3 nucleotides are TGTGCCAGCAGCCGGGACAGGGTGGGGTATGAAAAACTGTTTTTT. Its protein product is CASSRDRVGYEKLFF.

The V gene is TRBV5-1, the J gene TRBJ2-3; TRBD2 agrees at 10 bases. The germline gives CDR1 SGHRS, CDR2 YFSETQ. The V segment lost 1 base and the J segment 9 bases; nucleotides outside the gene matches: 5. The CDR3 loop spans 14 amino acids. The DNA for the CDR3 is TGCGCCAGCAGCTTGCCTAGCGGGGGAGGAACGCAGTATTTT. Amino acids: CASSLPSGGGTQYF.

The chain has TRBV10-1 and TRBJ1-2; D is undetermined. V was trimmed by 0 bases and J by 5 bases, leaving 7 bases between them. CDR3 length: 13 amino acids. Germline V gene sequence: CDR1 WNHNN, CDR2 SYGVQD (reference sequence). This chain's CDR3 is CASSESQDYGYTF. The CDR3 DNA reads TGCGCCAGCAGTGAGTCTCAGGATTATGGCTACACCTTC.

This rearrangement joins TRBV5-1 to TRBJ1-6; perhaps TRBD1 as D (6 bases). The CDR3 totals 14 residues. V gave up 3 bases and J gave up 7 bases, with 11 bases separating them. Germline CDR1 SGHRS, CDR2 YFSETQ. In DNA form, the CDR3 reads TGCGCCAGCAGCTGGAGACAGGAAAATTCACCCCTCCACTTT. It codes for CASSWRQENSPLHF.

The CDR3 DNA is TGCGCCAGCAAGGTCGCATCGGGCACCGGGGAGCTGTTTTTT. Residues: CASKVASGTGELFF. The chain couples TRBV5-1 to TRBJ2-2, with D unresolved. This CDR3 comprises 14 residues. Looked up from germline, CDR1 is SGHRS and CDR2 is YFSETQ. V shed 6 bases and J shed 4 bases, with 13 bases lying between them.

The chain is built from TRBV7-2 and TRBJ2-7; D is possibly TRBD1 (7 bases). Between the trimmed V and J ends, which lost 1 base and 4 bases, there was a span of 14 bases. The germline gives CDR1 SGHTA, CDR2 FQGNSA. The CDR3 is 15 residues long. The CDR3 nucleotides are TGTGCCAGCAGCTTAGGCGGGACAGTGAGGTACGAGCAGTACTTC. This encodes CASSLGGTVRYEQYF.

Regarding this clone: Other DNA sequences in this sample translate to the same CDR3. The gene calls are TRBV5-6 and TRBJ2-7; D not certain. The CDR3 is made up of 12 amino acids. The germline CDR1 and CDR2 sequences are SGHDT and YYEEEE. The V and J ends lost 1 base and 6 bases respectively, with 8 bases between them. Here the CDR3 reads CASSLRRGEQYF. As DNA, the CDR3 is TGTGCCAGCAGCTTGCGGAGAGGCGAGCAGTACTTC.

The gene calls are TRBV4-1 and TRBJ2-1; D might be TRBD2 (5 bases). The CDR3 runs to 17 residues. Trimming pared 3 bases from V and 8 bases from J, leaving 23 bases between. CDR1 is MGHRA, CDR2 YSYEKL, per germline. CDR3 DNA sequence: TGCGCCAGCAGCCACAACTTGAGGGCTAGTGATGGTGATGAGCAGTTCTTC. Translation gives CASSHNLRASDGDEQFF.

In its sample, this clone was seen once. CDR3 DNA: TGCAGCGTTGAAGAGGGAGGGACAGATACGCAGTATTTT. Its protein product is CSVEEGGTDTQYF. The chain is built from TRBV29-1 and TRBJ2-3; 7 bases fit TRBD2. The CDR3 has 13 amino acids. V lost 0 bases, J lost 3 bases, and 0 bases stayed unmatched. Germline lookup yields CDR1 SQVTM and CDR2 ANQGSEA.

CDR3 nucleotides: TGTGCCGTAGATAGCGGAGAGACCCAGTACTTC. This encodes CAVDSGETQYF. This rearrangement joins TRBV10-3 to TRBJ2-5, with TRBD2 as a possible D gene (6 bases). The germline V and J ends were trimmed by 11 bases and 4 bases, with 11 bases remaining between them. CDR1 and CDR2 from the germline V gene are ENHRY and SYGVKD. This CDR3 is built from 11 residues.

This clone has only one observation. The gene calls are TRBV30 and TRBJ1-2, with D perhaps matching TRBD1 (6 bases). The germline V and J ends were trimmed by 0 bases and 4 bases, with 15 bases remaining between them. There are 15 residues in the CDR3. Germline CDR1 GTSNPN, CDR2 SVGIG (reference sequence). CDR3 sequence (DNA): TGTGCCTGGAGTGTTTTCGGGGGGCGCGGCTATGGCTACACCTTC. Translating gives CAWSVFGGRGYGYTF.

The chain combines TRBV4-1 with TRBJ2-4; TRBD2 is a possible D gene (5 bases). The ends were cut back, 6 bases at V and 0 bases at J, with 15 bases in the middle. Per the germline V gene, CDR1 is MGHRA and CDR2 is YSYEKL. The CDR3 is 16 residues long. Here the CDR3 reads CASSNGLGLAKNIQYF. The CDR3 nucleotides are TGCGCCAGCAGTAACGGACTCGGTCTAGCCAAAAACATTCAGTACTTC.

In DNA form, the CDR3 reads TGTGCCAGCAGCTCCTCGGGTGGCGATGAGCAGTTCTTC. Its translation: CASSSSGGDEQFF. The rearrangement links TRBV7-2 to TRBJ2-1; D unclear. Germline values: CDR1 SGHTA, CDR2 FQGNSA. The CDR3 totals 13 residues. The ends were cut back, 4 bases at V and 8 bases at J, with 12 bases in the middle.